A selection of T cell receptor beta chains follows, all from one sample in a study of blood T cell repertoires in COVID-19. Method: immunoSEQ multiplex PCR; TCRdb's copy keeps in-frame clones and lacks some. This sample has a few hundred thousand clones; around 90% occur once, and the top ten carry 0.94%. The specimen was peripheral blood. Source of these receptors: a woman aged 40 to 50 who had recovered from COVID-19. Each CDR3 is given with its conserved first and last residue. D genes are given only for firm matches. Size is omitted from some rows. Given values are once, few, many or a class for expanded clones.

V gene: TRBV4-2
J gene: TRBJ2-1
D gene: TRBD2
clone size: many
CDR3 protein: CASSQVTSGRAGGEQFF
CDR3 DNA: TGTGCCAGCAGCCAAGTCACTAGCGGGAGGGCCGGGGGTGAGCAGTTCTTC

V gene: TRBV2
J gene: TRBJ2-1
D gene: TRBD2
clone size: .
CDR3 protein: CASSVVIPSGRVTYNEQFF
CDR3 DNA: TGTGCCAGCAGTGTCGTGATTCCTAGCGGGAGAGTCACCTACAATGAGCAGTTCTTC

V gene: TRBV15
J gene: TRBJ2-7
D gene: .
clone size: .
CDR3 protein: CATSRDYNYEQYF
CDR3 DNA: TGTGCCACCAGCAGAGATTACAACTACGAGCAGTACTTC

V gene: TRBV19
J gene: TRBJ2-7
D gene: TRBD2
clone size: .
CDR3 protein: CASSMAGEDYEQYF
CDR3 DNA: TGTGCCAGTAGTATGGCGGGAGAGGACTACGAGCAGTACTTC

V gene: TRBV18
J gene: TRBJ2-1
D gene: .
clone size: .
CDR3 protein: CASSPRELLVAPNEQFF
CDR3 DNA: TGTGCCAGCTCACCCCGGGAGCTCCTAGTTGCTCCCAATGAGCAGTTCTTC

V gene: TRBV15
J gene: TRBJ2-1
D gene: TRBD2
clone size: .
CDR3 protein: CATSRDGTSAEQFF
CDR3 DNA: TGTGCCACCAGCAGAGATGGGACTAGCGCTGAGCAGTTCTTC

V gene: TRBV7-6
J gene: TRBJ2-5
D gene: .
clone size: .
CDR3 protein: CASSNKAGIQETQYF
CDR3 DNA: TGTGCCAGCAGCAACAAGGCGGGGATTCAAGAGACCCAGTACTTC

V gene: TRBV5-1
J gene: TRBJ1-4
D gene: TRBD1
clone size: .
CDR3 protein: CASSKTGGEKLFF
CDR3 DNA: TGCGCCAGCAGCAAGACAGGGGGCGAAAAACTGTTTTTT

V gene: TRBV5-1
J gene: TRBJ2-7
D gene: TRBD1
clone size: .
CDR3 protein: CASADATGGYEQYF
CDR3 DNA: TGCGCCAGCGCCGACGCTACAGGGGGCTACGAGCAGTACTTC

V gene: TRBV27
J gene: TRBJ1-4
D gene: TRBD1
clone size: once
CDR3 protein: CASSRLLGGDRNEKLFF
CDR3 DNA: TGTGCCAGCAGCCGCCTTTTAGGGGGGGACAGGAATGAAAAACTGTTTTTT

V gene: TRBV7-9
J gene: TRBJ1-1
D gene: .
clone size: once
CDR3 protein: CASSPLGTLKPGGEAFF
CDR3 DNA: TGTGCCAGCAGCCCATTGGGGACTCTAAAGCCGGGGGGTGAAGCTTTCTTT

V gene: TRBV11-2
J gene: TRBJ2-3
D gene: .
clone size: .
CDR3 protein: CASSLVGRGYTDTQYF
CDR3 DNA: TGTGCCAGCAGCTTAGTGGGCAGGGGTTACACAGATACGCAGTATTTT

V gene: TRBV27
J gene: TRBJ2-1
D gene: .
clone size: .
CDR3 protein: CASSWARSYNEQFF
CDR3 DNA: TGTGCCAGCAGTTGGGCCCGCTCCTACAATGAGCAGTTCTTC

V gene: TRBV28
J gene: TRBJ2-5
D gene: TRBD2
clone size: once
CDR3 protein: CASSLGGGGTQETQYF
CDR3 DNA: TGTGCCAGCAGTTTAGGGGGGGGAGGGACCCAAGAGACCCAGTACTTC

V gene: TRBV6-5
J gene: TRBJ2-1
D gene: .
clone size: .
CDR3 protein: CASRTDYRNEQFF
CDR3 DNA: TGTGCCAGCAGGACGGACTACCGAAATGAGCAGTTCTTC

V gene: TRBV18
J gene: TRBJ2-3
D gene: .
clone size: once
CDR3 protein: CASSPSNTDTQYF
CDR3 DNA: TGTGCCAGCTCACCTTCTAACACAGATACGCAGTATTTT

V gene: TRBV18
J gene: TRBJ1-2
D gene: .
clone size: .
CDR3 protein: CASSPPSTGGSLNGYTF
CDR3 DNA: TGTGCCAGCTCACCACCCTCTACGGGGGGCAGCCTGAATGGCTACACCTTC

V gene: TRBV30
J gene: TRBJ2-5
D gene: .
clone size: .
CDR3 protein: CAWSRSKETQYF
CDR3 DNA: TGTGCCTGGAGTCGTAGCAAAGAGACCCAGTACTTC

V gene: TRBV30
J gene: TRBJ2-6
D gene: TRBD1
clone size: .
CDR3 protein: CGQGAPSGANVLTF
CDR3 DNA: TGTGGGCAGGGGGCTCCCTCTGGGGCCAACGTCCTGACTTTC

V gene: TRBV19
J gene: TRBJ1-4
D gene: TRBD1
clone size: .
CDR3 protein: CASRTGGQGRPNEKLFF
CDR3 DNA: TGTGCCAGTAGGACAGGGGGTCAGGGGCGTCCTAATGAAAAACTGTTTTTT

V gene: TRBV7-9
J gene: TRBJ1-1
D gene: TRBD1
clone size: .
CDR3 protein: CASSLANQGAVAAFF
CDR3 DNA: TGTGCCAGCAGCTTAGCGAACCAGGGGGCCGTGGCGGCTTTCTTT

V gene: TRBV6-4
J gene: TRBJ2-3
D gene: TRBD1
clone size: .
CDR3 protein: CASSGQTGGRDTQYF
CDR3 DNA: TGTGCCAGCAGCGGACAGACAGGGGGCCGAGATACGCAGTATTTT

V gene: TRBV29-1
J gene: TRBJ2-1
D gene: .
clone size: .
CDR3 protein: CSAERAVTYNEQFF
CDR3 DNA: TGCAGCGCCGAAAGAGCGGTTACCTACAATGAGCAGTTCTTC

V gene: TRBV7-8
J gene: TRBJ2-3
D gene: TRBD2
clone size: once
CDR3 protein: CASGGTSGIGTQYF
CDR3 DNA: TGTGCCAGCGGGGGGACTAGCGGGATAGGGACGCAGTATTTT

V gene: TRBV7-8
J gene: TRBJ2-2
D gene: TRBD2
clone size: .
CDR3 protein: CASSLFRGTSGRRVNTGELFF
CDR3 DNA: TGTGCCAGCAGCTTATTCCGGGGGACTAGCGGGAGGAGGGTGAACACCGGGGAGCTGTTTTTT

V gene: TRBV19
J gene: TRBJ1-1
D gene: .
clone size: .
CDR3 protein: CATSQGQNTEAFF
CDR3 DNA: TGTGCAACGAGCCAGGGGCAGAACACTGAAGCTTTCTTT

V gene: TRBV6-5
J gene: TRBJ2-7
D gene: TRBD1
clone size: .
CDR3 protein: CASRMDRAPYEQYF
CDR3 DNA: TGTGCCAGCAGGATGGACAGGGCCCCCTACGAGCAGTACTTC

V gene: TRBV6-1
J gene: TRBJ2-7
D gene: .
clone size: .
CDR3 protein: CASSEAGDPNYEQYF
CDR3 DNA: TGTGCCAGCAGTGAAGCCGGGGATCCCAATTACGAGCAGTACTTC